A single sample gave rise to the 4 T cell receptor beta chains below, sequenced in a study of blood T cell repertoires in COVID-19. Clones were read by immunoSEQ multiplex PCR, and TCRdb kept only the in-frame ones, dropping some. The sample includes tens of thousands of clones, about nine tenths of them seen just once. Sequences were obtained from peripheral blood. Receptors originate from a woman aged 45-65 years with active or convalescent COVID-19.

V gene TRBV10-3 combines with J gene TRBJ1-1; D possibly corresponds to TRBD1 (5 bases). V lost 7 bases and J 0 bases, leaving 12 bases between the germline ends. Germline loops: CDR1 ENHRY, CDR2 SYGVKD. The CDR3 has 14 residues. The DNA of the CDR3 is TGTGCCATCAAGATGGGGGGGGTGAACACTGAAGCTTTCTTT. The encoded protein is CAIKMGGVNTEAFF.

CDR3 coding DNA: TGTGCCAGCAGCCCCTCGGACAGCTCCTACGAGCAGTACTTC. This sequence encodes CASSPSDSSYEQYF. The rearrangement joins TRBV9 to TRBJ2-7; maybe TRBD1 (6 bases). CDR3 size: 14 residues. CDR1 and CDR2 from the germline V gene are SGDLS and YYNGEE. The V and J ends lost 4 bases and 0 bases respectively, with 11 bases between them.

The J gene is TRBJ2-2, the V gene TRBV9; maybe TRBD2 (6 bases). CDR1 is SGDLS, CDR2 YYNGEE, per germline. The length of the CDR3 is 17 residues. V lost 0 bases and J 1 base, leaving 13 bases between the germline ends. CDR3 DNA sequence: TGTGCCAGCAGCGTAGGTCGGACTACTATGAACACCGGGGAGCTGTTTTTT. This sequence encodes CASSVGRTTMNTGELFF.

The CDR3, as DNA: TGTGCCAGCAGTTACTTTAGCGGGACAGACCATTCACCCCTCCACTTT. It yields the protein CASSYFSGTDHSPLHF. The V and J genes are TRBV6-6 and TRBJ1-6; 7 nucleotides align to TRBD1. CDR3 length equals 16 residues. The germline gives CDR1 MNHNY, CDR2 SVGAGI (reference sequence). V lost 1 base, J lost 8 bases, and 8 bases stayed unmatched.